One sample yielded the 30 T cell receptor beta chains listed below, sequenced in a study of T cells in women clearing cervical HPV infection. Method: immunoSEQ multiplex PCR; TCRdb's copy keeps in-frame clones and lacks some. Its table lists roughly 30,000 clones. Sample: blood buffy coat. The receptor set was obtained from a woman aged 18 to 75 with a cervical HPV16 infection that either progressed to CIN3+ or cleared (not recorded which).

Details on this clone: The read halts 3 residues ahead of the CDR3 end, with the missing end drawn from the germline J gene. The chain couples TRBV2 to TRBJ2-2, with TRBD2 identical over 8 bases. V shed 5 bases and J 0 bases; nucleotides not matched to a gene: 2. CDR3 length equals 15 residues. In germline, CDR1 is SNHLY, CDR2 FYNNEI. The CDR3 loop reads CASSRTSPNTGELFF. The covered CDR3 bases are TGTGCCAGCAGTAGGACTAGCCCGAACACCGGGGAG. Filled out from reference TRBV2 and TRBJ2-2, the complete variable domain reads EPEVTQTPSHQVTQMGQEVILRCVPISNHLYFYWYRQILGQKVEFLVSFYNNEISEKSEIFDDQFSVERPDGSNFTLKIRSTKLEDSAMYFCASSRTSPNTGELFFGEGSRLTVL.

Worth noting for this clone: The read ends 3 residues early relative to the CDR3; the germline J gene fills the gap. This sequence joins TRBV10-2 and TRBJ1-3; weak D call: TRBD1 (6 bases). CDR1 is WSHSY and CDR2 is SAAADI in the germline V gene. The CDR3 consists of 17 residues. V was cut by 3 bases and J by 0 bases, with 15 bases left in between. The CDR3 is CASSDFEGTSSGNTIYF. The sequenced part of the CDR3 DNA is TGCGCCAGCAGTGATTTTGAAGGGACAAGCTCTGGAAACACC.

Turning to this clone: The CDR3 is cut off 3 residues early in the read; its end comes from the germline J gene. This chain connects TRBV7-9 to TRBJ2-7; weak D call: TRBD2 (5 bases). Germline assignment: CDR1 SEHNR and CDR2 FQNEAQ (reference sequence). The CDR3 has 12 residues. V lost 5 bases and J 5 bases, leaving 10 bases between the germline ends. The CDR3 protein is CASSLQEDEQYF. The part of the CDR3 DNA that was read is TGTGCCAGCAGCCTCCAGGAGGACGAG. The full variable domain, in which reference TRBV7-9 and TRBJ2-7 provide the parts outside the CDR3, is DTGVSQNPRHKITKRGQNVTFRCDPISEHNRLYWYRQTLGQGPEFLTYFQNEAQLEKSRLLSDRFSAERPKGSFSTLEIQRTEQGDSAMYLCASSLQEDEQYFGPGTRLTVT.

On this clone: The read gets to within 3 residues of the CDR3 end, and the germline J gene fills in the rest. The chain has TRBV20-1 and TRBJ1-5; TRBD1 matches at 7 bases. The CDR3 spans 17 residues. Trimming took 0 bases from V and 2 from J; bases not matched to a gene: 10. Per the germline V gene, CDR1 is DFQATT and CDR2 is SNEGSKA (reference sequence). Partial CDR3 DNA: TGCAGTGCTAGAGATTCTAAAGGGGGCGCGGGCAATCAGCCC. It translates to CSARDSKGGAGNQP. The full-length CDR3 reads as CSARDSKGGAGNQPQHF.

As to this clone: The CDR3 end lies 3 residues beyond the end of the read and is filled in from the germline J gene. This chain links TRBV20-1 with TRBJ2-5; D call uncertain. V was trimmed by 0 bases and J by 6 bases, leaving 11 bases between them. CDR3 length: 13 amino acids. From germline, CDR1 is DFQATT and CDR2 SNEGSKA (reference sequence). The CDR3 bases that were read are TGCAGTGCTAGAGACGCGCGGCCCCAGACC. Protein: CSARDARPQT. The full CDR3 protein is CSARDARPQTQYF.

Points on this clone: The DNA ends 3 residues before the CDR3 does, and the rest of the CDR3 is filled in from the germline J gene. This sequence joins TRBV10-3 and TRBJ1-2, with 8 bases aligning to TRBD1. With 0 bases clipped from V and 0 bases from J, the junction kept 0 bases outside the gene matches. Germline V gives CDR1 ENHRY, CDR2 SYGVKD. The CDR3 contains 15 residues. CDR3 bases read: TGTGCCATCAGTGAGTCGACAGGGGCTAACTATGGC. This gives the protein CAISESTGANYG. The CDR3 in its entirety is CAISESTGANYGYTF.

CDR3 in amino acids: CASSDDGRSGHYEQYF. The CDR3 bases that were read are TGTGCCAGCAGTGATGACGGGCGTAGCGGGCACTACGAG. The chain is built from TRBV12-3 or TRBV12-4 and TRBJ2-7; 7 nucleotides align to TRBD2. Sequencing ends 3 residues short of the CDR3 end; the germline J gene provides the rest. Trimming took 5 bases from V and 3 from J; bases not matched to a gene: 13. The CDR3 sequence is 16 residues long.

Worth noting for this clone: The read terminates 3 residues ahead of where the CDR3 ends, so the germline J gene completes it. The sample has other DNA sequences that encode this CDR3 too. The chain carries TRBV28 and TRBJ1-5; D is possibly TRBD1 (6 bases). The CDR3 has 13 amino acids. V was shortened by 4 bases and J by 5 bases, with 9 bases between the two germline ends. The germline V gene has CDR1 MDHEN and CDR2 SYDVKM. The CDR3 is CASSYRDHQPQHF. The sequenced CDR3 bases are TGTGCCAGCAGTTACAGGGATCATCAGCCC.

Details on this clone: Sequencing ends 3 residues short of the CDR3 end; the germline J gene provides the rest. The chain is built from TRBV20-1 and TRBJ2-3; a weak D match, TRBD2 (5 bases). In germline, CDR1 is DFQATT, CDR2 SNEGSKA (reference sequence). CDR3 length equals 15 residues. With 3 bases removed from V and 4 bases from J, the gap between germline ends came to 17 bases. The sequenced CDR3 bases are TGCAGTGCTAGTTCACGGTCCCAGAGGGCAGATACG. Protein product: CSASSRSQRADT. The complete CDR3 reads CSASSRSQRADTQYF.

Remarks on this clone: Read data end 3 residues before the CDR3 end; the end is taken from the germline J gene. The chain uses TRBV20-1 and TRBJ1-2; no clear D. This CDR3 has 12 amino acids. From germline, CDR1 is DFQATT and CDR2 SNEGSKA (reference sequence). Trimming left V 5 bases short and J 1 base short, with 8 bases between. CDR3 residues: CSAPHVNYGYTF. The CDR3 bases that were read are TGCAGTGCTCCACACGTTAACTATGGC.

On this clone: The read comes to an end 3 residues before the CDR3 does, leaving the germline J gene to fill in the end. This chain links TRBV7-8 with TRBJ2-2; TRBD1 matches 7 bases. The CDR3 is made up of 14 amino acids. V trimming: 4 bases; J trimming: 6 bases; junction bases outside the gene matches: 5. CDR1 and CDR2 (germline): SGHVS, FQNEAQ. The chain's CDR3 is CASSSQGLAGELFF. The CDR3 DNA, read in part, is TGTGCCAGCAGCTCACAGGGGTTGGCCGGGGAG. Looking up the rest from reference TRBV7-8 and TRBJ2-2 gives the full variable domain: GAGVSQSPRYKVAKRGQDVALRCDPISGHVSLFWYQQALGQGPEFLTYFQNEAQLDKSGLPSDRFFAERPEGSVSTLKIQRTQQEDSAVYLCASSSQGLAGELFFGEGSRLTVL.

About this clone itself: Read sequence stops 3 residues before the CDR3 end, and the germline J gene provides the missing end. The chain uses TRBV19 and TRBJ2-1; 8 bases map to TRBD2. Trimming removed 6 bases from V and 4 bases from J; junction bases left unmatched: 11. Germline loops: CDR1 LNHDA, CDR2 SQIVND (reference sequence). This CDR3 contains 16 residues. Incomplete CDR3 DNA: TGTGCCAGTAGCCAAGGCGTCAGCGGGAGTTACAATGAG. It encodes CASSQGVSGSYNE. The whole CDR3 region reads CASSQGVSGSYNEQFF.

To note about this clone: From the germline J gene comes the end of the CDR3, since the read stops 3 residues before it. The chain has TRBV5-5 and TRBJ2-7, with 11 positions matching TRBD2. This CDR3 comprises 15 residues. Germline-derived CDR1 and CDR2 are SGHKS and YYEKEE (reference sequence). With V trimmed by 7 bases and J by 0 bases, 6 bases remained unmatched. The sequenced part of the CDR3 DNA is TGTGCCAGCGCTTCGACTAGCGGGGTCTCCTACGAG. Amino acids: CASASTSGVSYE. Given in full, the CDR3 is CASASTSGVSYEQYF. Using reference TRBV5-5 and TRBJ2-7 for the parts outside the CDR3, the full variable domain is DAGVTQSPTHLIKTRGQQVTLRCSPISGHKSVSWYQQVLGQGPQFIFQYYEKEERGRGNFPDRFSARQFPNYSSELNVNALLLGDSALYLCASASTSGVSYEQYFGPGTRLTVT.

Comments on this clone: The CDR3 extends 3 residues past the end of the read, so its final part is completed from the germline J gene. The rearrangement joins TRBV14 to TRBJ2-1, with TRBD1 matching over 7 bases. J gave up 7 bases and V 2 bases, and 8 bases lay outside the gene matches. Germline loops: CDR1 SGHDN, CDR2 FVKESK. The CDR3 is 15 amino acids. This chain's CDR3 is CASSQKIGRGNEQFF. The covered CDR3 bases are TGTGCCAGCAGCCAAAAGATAGGCAGGGGGAATGAG. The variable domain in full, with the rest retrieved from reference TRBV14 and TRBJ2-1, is EAGVTQFPSHSVIEKGQTVTLRCDPISGHDNLYWYRRVMGKEIKFLLHFVKESKQDESGMPNNRFLAERTGGTYSTLKVQPAELEDSGVYFCASSQKIGRGNEQFFGPGTRLTVL.

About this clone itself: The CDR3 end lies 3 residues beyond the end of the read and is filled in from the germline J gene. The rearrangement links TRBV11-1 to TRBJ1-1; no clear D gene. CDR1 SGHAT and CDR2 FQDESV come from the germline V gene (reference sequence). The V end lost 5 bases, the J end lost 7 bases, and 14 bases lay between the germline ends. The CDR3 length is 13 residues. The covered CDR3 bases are TGTGCCAGCAGCCTAAGCGTCCGAAGTGAA. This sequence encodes CASSLSVRSE. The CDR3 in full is CASSLSVRSEAFF. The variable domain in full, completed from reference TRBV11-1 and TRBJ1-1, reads EAEVAQSPRYKITEKSQAVAFWCDPISGHATLYWYRQILGQGPELLVQFQDESVVDDSQLPKDRFSAERLKGVDSTLKIQPAELGDSAMYLCASSLSVRSEAFFGQGTRLTVV.

The CDR3 sequence: CASSLSAGRDTQYF. CDR3 DNA, as far as it was read: TGTGCCAGCAGCTTATCAGCAGGGAGAGATACG. V is TRBV7-3 and J is TRBJ2-3; TRBD1 or TRBD2 may be the D gene (5 bases each). From the germline J gene comes the end of the CDR3, since the read stops 3 residues before it. The CDR3 has 14 residues. CDR1 and CDR2 (germline): SGHTA, FQGTGA. V was pared by 2 bases and J by 5 bases, with 11 bases between.

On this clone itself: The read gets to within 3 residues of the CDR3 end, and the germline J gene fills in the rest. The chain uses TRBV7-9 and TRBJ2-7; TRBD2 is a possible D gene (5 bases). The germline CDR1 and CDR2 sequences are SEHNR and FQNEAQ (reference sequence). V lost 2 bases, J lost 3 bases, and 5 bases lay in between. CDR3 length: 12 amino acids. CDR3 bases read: TGTGCCAGCAGCTTACGGGGCTACGAG. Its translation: CASSLRGYE. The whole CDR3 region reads CASSLRGYEQYF.

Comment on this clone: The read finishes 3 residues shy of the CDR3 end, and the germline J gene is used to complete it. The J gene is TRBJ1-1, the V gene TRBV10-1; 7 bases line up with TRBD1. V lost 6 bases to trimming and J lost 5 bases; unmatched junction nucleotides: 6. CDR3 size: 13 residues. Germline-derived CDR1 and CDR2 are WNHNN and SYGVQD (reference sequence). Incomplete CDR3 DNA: TGCGCCAGCAGCCGGACAGGAGGAACTGAA. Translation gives CASSRTGGTE. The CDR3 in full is CASSRTGGTEAFF.

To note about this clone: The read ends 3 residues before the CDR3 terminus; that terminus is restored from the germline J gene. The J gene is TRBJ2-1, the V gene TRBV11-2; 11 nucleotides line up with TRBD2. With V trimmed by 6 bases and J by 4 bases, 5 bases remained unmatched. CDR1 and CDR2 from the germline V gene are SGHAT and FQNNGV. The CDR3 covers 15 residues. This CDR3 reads CASRPGTSGYNEQFF. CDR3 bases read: TGTGCCAGCAGACCCGGGACTAGCGGATACAATGAG.

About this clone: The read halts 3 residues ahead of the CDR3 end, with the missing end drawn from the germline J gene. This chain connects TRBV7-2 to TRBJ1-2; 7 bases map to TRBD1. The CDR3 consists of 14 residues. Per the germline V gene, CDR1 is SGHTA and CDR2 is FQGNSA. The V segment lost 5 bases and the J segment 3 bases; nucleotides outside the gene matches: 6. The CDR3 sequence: CASSVTGTDYGYTF. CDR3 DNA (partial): TGTGCCAGCAGCGTAACCGGGACAGACTATGGC.

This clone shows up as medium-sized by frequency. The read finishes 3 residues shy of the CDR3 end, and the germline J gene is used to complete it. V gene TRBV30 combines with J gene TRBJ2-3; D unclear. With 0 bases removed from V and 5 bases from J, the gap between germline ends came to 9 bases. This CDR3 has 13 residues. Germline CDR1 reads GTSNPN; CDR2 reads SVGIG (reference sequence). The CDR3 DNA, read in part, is TGTGCCTGGAGTGTACTCAGACAAGATACG. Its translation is CAWSVLRQDT. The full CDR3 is CAWSVLRQDTQYF.

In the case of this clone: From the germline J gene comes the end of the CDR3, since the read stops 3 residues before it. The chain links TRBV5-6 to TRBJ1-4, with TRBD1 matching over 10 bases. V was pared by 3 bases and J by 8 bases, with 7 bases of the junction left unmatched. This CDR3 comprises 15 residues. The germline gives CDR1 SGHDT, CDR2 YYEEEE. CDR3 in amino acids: CASSYGTGVVEKLFF. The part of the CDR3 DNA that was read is TGTGCCAGCAGCTATGGGACAGGGGTTGTGGAAAAA.

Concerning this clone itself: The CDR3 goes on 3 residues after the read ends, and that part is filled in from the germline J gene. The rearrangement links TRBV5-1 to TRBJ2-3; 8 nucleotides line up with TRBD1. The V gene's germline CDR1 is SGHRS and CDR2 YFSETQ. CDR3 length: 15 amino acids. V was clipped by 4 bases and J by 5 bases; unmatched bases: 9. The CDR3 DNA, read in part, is TGCGCCAGCAGCCCCCGGACAGGGAATGGAGATACG. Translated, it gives CASSPRTGNGDT. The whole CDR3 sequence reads CASSPRTGNGDTQYF.

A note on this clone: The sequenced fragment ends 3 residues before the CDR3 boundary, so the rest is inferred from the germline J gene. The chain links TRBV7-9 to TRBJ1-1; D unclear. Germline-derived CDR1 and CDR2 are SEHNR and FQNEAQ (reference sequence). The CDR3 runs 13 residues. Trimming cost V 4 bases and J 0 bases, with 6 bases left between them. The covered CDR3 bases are TGTGCCAGCAGCTCCACATTGAACACTGAA. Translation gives CASSSTLNTE. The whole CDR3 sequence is CASSSTLNTEAFF.

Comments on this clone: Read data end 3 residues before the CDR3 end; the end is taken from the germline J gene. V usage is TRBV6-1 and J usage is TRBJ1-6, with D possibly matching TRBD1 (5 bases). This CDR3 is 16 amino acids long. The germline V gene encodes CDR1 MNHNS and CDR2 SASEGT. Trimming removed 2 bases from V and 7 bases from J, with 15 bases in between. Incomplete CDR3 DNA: TGTGCCAGCAGTGAATTGGAAGCAGGGCGAAATTCACCC. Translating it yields CASSELEAGRNSP. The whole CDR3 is CASSELEAGRNSPLHF.

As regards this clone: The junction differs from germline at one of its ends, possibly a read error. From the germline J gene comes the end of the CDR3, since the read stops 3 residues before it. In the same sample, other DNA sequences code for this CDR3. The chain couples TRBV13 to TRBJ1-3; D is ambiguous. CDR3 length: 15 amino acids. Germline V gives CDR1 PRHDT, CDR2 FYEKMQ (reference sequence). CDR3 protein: CASSLGRNSGNTIYF. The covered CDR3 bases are TGTGCCAGCAGCTTAGGGCGGAACTCTGGAAACACG.

CDR3 amino acids: CSAGRDRADEQYF. The part of the CDR3 DNA that was read is TGCAGTGCTGGCCGGGACAGGGCTGACGAG. V gene TRBV20-1 combines with J gene TRBJ2-7; 9 bases are a match to TRBD1. The read ends 3 residues early relative to the CDR3; the germline J gene fills the gap. Germline trimming cut 5 bases from V and 5 bases from J; bases unmatched to any gene: 7. The CDR3 is 13 residues long. The germline CDR1 and CDR2 sequences are DFQATT and SNEGSKA (reference sequence).

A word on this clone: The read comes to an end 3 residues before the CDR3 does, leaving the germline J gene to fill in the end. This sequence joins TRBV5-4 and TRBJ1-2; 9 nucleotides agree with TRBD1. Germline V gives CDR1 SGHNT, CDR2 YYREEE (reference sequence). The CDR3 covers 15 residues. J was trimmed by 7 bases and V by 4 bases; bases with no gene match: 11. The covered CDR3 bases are TGTGCCAGCAGCATGAGGGACAGGGAAAGATCTGGC. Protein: CASSMRDRERSG. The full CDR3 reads CASSMRDRERSGYTF. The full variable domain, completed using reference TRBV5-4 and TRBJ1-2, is ETGVTQSPTHLIKTRGQQVTLRCSSQSGHNTVSWYQQALGQGPQFIFQYYREEENGRGNFPPRFSGLQFPNYSSELNVNALELDDSALYLCASSMRDRERSGYTFGSGTRLTVV.

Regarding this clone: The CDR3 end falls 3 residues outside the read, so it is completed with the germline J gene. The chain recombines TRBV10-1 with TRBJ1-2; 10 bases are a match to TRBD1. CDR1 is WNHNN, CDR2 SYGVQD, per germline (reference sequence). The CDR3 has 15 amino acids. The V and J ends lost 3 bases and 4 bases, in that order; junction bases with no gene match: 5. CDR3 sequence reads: CASSDRQGAGYGYTF. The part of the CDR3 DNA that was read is TGCGCCAGCAGTGACCGACAGGGGGCAGGCTATGGC.

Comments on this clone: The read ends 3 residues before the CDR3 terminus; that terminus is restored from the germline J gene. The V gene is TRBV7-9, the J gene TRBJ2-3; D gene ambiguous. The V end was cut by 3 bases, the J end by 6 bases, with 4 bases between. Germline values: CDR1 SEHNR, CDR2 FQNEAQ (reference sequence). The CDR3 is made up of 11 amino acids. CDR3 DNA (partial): TGTGCCAGCAGCTTCCAGGATACG. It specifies CASSFQDT. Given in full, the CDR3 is CASSFQDTQYF.